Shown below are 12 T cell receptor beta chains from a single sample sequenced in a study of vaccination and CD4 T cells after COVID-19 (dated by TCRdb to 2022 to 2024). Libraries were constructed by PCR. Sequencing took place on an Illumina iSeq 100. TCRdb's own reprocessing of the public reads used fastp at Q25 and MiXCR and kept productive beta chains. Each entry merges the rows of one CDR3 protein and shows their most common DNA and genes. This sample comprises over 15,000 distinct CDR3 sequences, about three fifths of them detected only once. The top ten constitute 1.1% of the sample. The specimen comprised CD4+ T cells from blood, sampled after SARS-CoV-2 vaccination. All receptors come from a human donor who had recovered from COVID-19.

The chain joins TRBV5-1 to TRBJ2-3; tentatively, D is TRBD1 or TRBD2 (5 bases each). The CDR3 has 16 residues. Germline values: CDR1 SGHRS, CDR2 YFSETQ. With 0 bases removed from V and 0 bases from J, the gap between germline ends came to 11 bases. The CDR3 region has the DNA TGCGCCAGCAGCTTGGGCGGGCAGGGCAGCACAGATACGCAGTATTTT. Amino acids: CASSLGGQGSTDTQYF.

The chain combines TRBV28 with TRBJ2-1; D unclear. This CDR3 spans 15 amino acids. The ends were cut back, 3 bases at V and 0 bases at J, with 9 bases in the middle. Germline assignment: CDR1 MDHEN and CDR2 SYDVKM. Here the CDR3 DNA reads TGTGCCAGCAGTTTGGCCAGTTACTCCTACAATGAGCAGTTCTTC. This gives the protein CASSLASYSYNEQFF. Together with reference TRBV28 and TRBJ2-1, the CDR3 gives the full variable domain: DVKVTQSSRYLVKRTGEKVFLECVQDMDHENMFWYRQDPGLGLRLIYFSYDVKMKEKGDIPEGYSVSREKKERFSLILESASTNQTSMYLCASSLASYSYNEQFFGPGTRLTVL.

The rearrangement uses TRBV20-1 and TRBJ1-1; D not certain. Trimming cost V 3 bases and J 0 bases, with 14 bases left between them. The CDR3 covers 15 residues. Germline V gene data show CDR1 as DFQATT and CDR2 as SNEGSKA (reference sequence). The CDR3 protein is CSARIRDFMNTEAFF. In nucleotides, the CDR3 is TGCAGTGCTAGGATCCGGGATTTCATGAACACTGAAGCTTTCTTT.

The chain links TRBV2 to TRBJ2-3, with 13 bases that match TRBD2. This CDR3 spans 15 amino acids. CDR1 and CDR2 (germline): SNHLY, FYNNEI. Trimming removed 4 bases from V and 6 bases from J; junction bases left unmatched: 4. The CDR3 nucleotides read TGTGCCAGCAGTGGAAGGACTAGCGGGAGCGATACGCAGTATTTT. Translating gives CASSGRTSGSDTQYF. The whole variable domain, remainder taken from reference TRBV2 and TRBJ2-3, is EPEVTQTPSHQVTQMGQEVILRCVPISNHLYFYWYRQILGQKVEFLVSFYNNEISEKSEIFDDQFSVERPDGSNFTLKIRSTKLEDSAMYFCASSGRTSGSDTQYFGPGTRLTVL.

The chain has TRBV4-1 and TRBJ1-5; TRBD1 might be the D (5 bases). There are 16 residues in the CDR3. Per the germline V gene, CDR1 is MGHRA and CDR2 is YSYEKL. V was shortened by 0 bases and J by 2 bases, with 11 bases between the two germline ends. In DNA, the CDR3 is TGCGCCAGCAGCCAAGAGGCGGGGCCGCGCAATCAGCCCCAGCATTTT. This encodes CASSQEAGPRNQPQHF.

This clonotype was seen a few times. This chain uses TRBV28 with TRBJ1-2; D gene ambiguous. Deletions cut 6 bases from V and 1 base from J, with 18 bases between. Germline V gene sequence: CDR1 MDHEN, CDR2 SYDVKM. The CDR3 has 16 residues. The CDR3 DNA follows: TGTGCCAGCAGAACCCTCCAGGTCAATGTTAACTATGGCTACACCTTC. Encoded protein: CASRTLQVNVNYGYTF.

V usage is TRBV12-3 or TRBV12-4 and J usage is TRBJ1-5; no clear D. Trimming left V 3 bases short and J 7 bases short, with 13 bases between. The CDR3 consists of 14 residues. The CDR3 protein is CASSFRSGDQPQHF. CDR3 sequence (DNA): TGTGCCAGCAGTTTCCGGTCAGGAGACCAGCCCCAGCATTTT.

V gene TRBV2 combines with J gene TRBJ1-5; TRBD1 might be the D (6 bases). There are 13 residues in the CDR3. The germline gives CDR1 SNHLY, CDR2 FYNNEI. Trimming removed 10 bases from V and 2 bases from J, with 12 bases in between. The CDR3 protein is CAIKGVGNQPQHF. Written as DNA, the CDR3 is TGTGCCATTAAGGGGGTGGGCAATCAGCCCCAGCATTTT.

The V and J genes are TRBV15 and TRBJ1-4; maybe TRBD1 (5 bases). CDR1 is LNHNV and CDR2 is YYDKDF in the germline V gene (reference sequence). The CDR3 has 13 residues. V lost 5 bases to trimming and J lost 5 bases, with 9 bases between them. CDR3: CATSDRQNEKLFF. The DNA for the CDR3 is TGTGCCACCAGCGACCGACAGAATGAAAAACTGTTTTTT.

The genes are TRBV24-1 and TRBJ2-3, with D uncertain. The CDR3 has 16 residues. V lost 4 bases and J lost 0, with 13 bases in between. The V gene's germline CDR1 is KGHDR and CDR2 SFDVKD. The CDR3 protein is CATSDVDTASTDTQYF. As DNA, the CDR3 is TGTGCCACCAGTGACGTTGACACAGCTAGCACAGATACGCAGTATTTT.

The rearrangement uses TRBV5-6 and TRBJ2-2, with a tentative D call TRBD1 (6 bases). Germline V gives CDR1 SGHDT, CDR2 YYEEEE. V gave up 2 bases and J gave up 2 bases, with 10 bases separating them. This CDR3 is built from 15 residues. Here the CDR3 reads CASSFQGTNTGELFF. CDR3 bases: TGTGCCAGCAGCTTTCAGGGGACAAACACCGGGGAGCTGTTTTTT.

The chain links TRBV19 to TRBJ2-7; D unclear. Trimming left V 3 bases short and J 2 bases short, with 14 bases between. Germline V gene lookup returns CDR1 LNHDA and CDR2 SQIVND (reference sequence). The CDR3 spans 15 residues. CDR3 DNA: TGTGCCAGTAGTATTCAAGCTGGTACTCCCTACGAGCAGTACTTC. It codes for CASSIQAGTPYEQYF.